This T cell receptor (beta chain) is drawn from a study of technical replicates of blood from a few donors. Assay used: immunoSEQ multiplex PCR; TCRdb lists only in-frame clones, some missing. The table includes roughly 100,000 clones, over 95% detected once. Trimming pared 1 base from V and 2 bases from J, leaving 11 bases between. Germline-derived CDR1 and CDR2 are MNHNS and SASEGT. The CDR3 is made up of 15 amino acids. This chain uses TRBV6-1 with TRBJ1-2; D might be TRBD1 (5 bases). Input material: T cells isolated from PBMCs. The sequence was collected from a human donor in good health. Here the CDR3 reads CASSEDQGANYGYTF. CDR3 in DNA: TGTGCCAGCAGTGAAGATCAAGGGGCGAACTATGGCTACACCTTC.